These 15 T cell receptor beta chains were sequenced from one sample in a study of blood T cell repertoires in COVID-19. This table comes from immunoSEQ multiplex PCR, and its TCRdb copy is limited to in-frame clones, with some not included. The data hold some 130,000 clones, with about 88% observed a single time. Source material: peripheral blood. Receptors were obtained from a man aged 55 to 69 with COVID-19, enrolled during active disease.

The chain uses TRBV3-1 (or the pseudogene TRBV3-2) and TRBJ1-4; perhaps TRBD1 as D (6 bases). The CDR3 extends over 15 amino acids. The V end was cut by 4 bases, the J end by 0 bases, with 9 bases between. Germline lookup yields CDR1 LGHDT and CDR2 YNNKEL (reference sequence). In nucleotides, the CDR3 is TGTGCCAGCAGCCCTAGGACAGCAACTAATGAAAAACTGTTTTTT. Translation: CASSPRTATNEKLFF.

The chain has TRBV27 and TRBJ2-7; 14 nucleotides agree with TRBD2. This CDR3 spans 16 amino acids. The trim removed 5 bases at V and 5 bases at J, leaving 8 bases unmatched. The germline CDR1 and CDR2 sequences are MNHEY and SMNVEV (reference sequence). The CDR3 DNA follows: TGTGCCAGCAGTCCCCATGGGACTAGCGGGAGTCACGAGCAGTACTTC. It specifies CASSPHGTSGSHEQYF.

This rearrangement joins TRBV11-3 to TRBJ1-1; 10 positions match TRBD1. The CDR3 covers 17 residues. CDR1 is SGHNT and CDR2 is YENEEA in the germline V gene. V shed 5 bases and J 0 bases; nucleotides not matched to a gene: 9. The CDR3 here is CASSTRQGAGVNTEAFF. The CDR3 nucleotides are TGTGCCAGCAGCACCCGACAGGGGGCCGGGGTGAACACTGAAGCTTTCTTT.

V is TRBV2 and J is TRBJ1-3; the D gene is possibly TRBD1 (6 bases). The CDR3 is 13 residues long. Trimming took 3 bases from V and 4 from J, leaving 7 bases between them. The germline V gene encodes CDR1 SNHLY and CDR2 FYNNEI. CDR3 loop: CASSEGQGNTIYF. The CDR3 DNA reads TGTGCCAGCAGTGAGGGACAAGGAAACACCATATATTTT.

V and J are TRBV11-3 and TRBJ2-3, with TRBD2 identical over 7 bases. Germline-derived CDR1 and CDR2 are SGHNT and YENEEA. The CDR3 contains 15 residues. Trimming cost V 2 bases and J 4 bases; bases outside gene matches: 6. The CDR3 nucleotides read TGTGCCAGCAGCTTACAAAGCGGGGACTCAGATACGCAGTATTTT. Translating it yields CASSLQSGDSDTQYF.

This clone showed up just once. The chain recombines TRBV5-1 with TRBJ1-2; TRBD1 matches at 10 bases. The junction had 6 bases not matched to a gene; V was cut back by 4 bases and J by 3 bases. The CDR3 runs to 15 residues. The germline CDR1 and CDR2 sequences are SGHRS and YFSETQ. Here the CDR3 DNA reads TGCGCCAGCAGCCCGGGGGACAGGGGAGACTATGGCTACACCTTC. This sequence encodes CASSPGDRGDYGYTF.

In DNA form, the CDR3 reads TGTGCCAGCAGCCAAACCGTGGGAGGGGCCGGCTACACCTTC. This codes for CASSQTVGGAGYTF. The chain uses TRBV3-1 (or the pseudogene TRBV3-2) and TRBJ1-2, with D possibly being TRBD1 (5 bases). This CDR3 spans 14 amino acids. Germline V gives CDR1 LGHDT, CDR2 YNNKEL (reference sequence). Trimming removed 2 bases at V and 8 bases at J, with 15 bases between.

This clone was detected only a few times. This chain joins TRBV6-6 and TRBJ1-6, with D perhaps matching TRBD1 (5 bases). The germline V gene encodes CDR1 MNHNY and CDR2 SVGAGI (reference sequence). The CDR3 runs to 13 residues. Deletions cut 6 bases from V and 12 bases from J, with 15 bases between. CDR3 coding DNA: TGTGCCAGCAGCCTACCCAGCGGGGGACCCCTCCACTTT. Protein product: CASSLPSGGPLHF.

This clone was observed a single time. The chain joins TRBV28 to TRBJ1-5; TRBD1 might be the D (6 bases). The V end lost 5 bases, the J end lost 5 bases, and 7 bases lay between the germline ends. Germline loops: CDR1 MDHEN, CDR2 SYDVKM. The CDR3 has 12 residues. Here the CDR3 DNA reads TGTGCCAGCAGTGGGGGCCATCAGCCCCAGCATTTT. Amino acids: CASSGGHQPQHF.

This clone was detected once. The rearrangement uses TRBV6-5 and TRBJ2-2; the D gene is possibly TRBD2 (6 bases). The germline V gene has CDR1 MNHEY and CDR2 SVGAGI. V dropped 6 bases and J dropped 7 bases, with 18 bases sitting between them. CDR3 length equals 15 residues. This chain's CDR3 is CASRRDFEAGGELFF. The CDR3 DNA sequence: TGTGCCAGCAGGCGGGACTTCGAGGCCGGCGGGGAGCTGTTTTTT.

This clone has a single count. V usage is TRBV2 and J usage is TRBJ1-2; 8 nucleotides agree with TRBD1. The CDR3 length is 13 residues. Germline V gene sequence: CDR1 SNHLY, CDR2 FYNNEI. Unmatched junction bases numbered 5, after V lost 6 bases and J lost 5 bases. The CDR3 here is CASRTGQEYGYTF. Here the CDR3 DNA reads TGTGCCAGCAGAACGGGACAGGAGTATGGCTACACCTTC. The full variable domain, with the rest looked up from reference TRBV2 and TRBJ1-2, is EPEVTQTPSHQVTQMGQEVILRCVPISNHLYFYWYRQILGQKVEFLVSFYNNEISEKSEIFDDQFSVERPDGSNFTLKIRSTKLEDSAMYFCASRTGQEYGYTFGSGTRLTVV.

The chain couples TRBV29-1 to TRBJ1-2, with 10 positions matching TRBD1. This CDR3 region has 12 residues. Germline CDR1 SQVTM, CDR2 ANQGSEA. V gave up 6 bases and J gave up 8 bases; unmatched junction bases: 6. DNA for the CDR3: TGCAGCGTGGGGACAGGGGCGCGGGGCTACACCTTC. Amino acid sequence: CSVGTGARGYTF.

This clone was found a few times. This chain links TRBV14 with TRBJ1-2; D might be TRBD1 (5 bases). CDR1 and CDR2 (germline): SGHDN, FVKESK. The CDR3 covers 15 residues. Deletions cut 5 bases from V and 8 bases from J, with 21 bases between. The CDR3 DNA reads TGTGCCAGCAGCTCTCGAGCAGGGTCCCGTTACGGCTACACCTTC. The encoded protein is CASSSRAGSRYGYTF.

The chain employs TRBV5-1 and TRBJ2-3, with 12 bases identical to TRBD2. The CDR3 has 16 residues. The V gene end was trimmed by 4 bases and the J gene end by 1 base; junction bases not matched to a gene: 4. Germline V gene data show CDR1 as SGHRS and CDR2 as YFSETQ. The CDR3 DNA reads TGCGCCAGCAGCGGACGACTAGCGGGGGGCACAGATACGCAGTATTTT. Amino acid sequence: CASSGRLAGGTDTQYF.

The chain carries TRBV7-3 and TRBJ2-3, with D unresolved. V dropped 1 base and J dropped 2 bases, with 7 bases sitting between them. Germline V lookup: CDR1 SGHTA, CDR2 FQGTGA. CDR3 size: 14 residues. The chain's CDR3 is CASSLSQVTDTQYF. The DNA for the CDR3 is TGTGCCAGCAGCTTAAGCCAGGTCACAGATACGCAGTATTTT.